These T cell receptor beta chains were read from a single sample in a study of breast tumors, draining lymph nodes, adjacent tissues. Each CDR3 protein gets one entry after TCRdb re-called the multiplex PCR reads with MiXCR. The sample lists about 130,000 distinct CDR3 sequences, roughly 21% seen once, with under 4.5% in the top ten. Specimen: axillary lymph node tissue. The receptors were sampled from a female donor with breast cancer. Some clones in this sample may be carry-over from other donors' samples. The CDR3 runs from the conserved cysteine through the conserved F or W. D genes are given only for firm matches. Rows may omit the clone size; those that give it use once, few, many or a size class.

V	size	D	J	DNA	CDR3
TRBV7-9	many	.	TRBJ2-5	TGTGCCAGCAGCTTAGGGGTAGCGCAAGAGACCCAGTACTTC	CASSLGVAQETQYF
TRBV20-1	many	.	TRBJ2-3	TGCAGTGCTAGAGATGGTATCGGGGATCGAGCAGATACGCAGTATTTT	CSARDGIGDRADTQYF
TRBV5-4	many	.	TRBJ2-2	TGTGCCAGCAGCGAAAGTCCTAGCGTTTCCCAGGCCGGGGAGCTGTTTTTT	CASSESPSVSQAGELFF
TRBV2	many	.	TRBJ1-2	TGTGCCAGCAGTGATGGAGTCCCCCGCGGTGGCTACACCTTC	CASSDGVPRGGYTF
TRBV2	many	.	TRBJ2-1	TGTGCCACCACACAATACAATGAGCAGTTCTTC	CATTQYNEQFF
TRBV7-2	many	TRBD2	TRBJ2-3	TGTGCCAGCACCGACCTGGGGGGGGGAAGCACAGATACGCAGTATTTT	CASTDLGGGSTDTQYF
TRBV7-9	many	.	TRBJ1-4	TGTGCCAGCAGCGAAAATGAAAAACTGTTTTTT	CASSENEKLFF
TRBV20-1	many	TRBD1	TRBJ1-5	TGCAGTGCTAGAGAGGACAGGGGAGGCAATCAGCCCCAGCATTTT	CSAREDRGGNQPQHF
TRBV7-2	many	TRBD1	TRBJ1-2	TGTGCCAGCAGCTTAGTATATCTGACAGGGGGCGCGCGCTACACCTTC	CASSLVYLTGGARYTF
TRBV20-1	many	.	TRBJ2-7	TGCAGTGCGGTCCCGGGGGCTGCCTACGAGCAGTACTTC	CSAVPGAAYEQYF
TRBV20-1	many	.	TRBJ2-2	TGCAGTGCTGACAGCAACGGGAACACCGGGGAGCTGTTTTTT	CSADSNGNTGELFF
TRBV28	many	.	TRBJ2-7	TGTGCCAGCAGTGCCGGACAGCTGACCTACGAGCAGTACTTC	CASSAGQLTYEQYF
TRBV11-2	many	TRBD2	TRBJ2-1	TGTGCCAGCAGCTTAGTAGCGGGGGTGTACAATGAGCAGTTCTTC	CASSLVAGVYNEQFF
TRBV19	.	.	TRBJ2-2	TGTGCCAGTAGTATGGGTCCAGCGGACACCGGGGAGCTGTTTTTT	CASSMGPADTGELFF
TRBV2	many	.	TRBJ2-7	TGTGCCAGCAGGGACTTCGGCTACGAGCAGTACTTC	CASRDFGYEQYF
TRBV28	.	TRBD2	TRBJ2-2	TGTGCCAGCAGACCTAGCGGGAGTAAGACCGGGGAGCTGTTTTTT	CASRPSGSKTGELFF
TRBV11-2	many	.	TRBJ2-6	TGTGCCAGCAGTCAGCGGGTTGGGGCCAACGTCCTGACTTTC	CASSQRVGANVLTF
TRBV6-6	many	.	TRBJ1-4	TGTGCCAGCAGTTCCCGGGACGGTGAAAAACTGTTTTTT	CASSSRDGEKLFF
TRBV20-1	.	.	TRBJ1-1	TGCAGTGCTCCGATTAGGCAGGGAGGTACTGAAGCTTTCTTT	CSAPIRQGGTEAFF
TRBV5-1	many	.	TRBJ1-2	TGCGCCAGCAGCTTGCCTGGGACGGACTATGGCTACACCTTC	CASSLPGTDYGYTF
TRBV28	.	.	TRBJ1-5	TGTGCCAGCAGCCCGGTTGAGAGGGGGAATAGCAATCAGCCCCAGCATTTT	CASSPVERGNSNQPQHF
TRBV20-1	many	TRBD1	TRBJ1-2	TGCAGTGCTAGAGCCGGGACAGGGGACTATGGCTACACCTTC	CSARAGTGDYGYTF
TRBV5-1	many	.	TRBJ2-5	TGCGCCAGCAGCACCGTAGGCAGCCTCCAAGAGACCCAGTACTTC	CASSTVGSLQETQYF
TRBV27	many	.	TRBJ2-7	TGTGCCAGCAGTTCCATAGCGAGGTACGAGCAGTACTTC	CASSSIARYEQYF
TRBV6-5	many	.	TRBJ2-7	TGTGCCAGCAGGATCACCGGGGCAGGGTTCGCCGAGCAGTACTTC	CASRITGAGFAEQYF
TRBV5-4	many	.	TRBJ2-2	TGTGCCAGCAGCTCATCCACGGCGAACACCGGGGAGCTGTTTTTT	CASSSSTANTGELFF
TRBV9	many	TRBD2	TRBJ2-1	TGTGCCAGCAGCGTAGGGGCTAGCGGGGGGAGGAATGAGCAGTTCTTC	CASSVGASGGRNEQFF
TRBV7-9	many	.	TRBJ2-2	TGTGCCAGCAGCGACCGCAGGTCGAACACCGGGGAGCTGTTTTTT	CASSDRRSNTGELFF
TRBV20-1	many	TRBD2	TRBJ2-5	TGCAGTGCTACGAGCGGGGGGCGCGGGGAGACCCAGTACTTC	CSATSGGRGETQYF
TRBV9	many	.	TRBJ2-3	TGTGCCAGCAGACCCATATCCGTAGATACGCAGTATTTT	CASRPISVDTQYF
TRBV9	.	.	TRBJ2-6	TGTGCCAGCAGCGGGGGGGGGGCAGACCTTTCCTCTGGGGCCAACGTCCTGACTTTC	CASSGGGADLSSGANVLTF
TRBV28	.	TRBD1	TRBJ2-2	TGTGCCAGCAGAGCCACCGGGACAGGGGCCGGGGAGCTGTTTTTT	CASRATGTGAGELFF
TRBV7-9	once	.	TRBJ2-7	TGTGCCAGCAGCTTGGTGGCAGGGACCTACGTGCAGTACTTC	CASSLVAGTYVQYF
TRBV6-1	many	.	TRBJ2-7	TGTGCCAGCAGAGTGCAGGGTGTCGGCGAGCAGTACTTC	CASRVQGVGEQYF